This T cell receptor (beta chain) was sequenced during a study of T cell responses to AZD1222 COVID-19 vaccine (dated by TCRdb to the early 2020s). Looking at the study overall: A total of 233 trial participants underwent TCR sequencing, of whom 200 to 220 had received two doses of AZD1222 and some 25 had received two doses of the MenACWY control vaccine. Trial participants were enrolled into age subgroups of 18-55, 56-69 and 70-plus years, which contained around 150, 28 and 57 TCR-sequenced participants, respectively. Overall study outcomes, separate from this receptor: In the small 56-69-year group, the increase in depth fell short of significance, most likely because of low power. Nearly half of unique spike-specific TCRs reportedly recognized epitopes outside regions mutated in the B.1.351 and B.1.1.7 variants. Conclusions about previously exposed vaccinees are limited, since just a handful of AZD1222 recipients were seropositive for SARS-CoV-2 at baseline. After two AZD1222 doses, spike-specific TCR breadth and depth were significantly higher than at day 0 and than in MenACWY recipients. Because no samples from the day 14 peak response were available, repertoires could be characterized only after the peak T cell response. Vaccine-associated CD4 TCRs spanned the whole spike protein, with dominant responses in regions 160-218 and 743-854. Participants were mostly white British, with more females than males. The authors suggested clonal diversity may have been underestimated.

V is pruned by 10 bases and J by 6 bases, leaving 14 bases of the junction without a gene match. The CDR3 covers 14 residues, taking in both the cysteine and the phenylalanine. This entry keeps only the CDR3 DNA: 42 bases, framed from base 1. Per the germline V gene (reference sequence), LNHDA is the CDR1 and SQIVND is the CDR2. Remarks on this clone: Its antigen target is currently unknown. No per-base quality is available; no much larger clone lies one base away.

Taken with the paper, the label for time point translates to: about 28 days (+/-7) after the second vaccine dose. AZD1222 recipients whose second dose came at about 4 weeks and those whose second dose came at about 12 weeks were combined into one group, since spike-specific TCR depth and breadth did not differ between the two schedules. Samples from vaccinated people were obtained from the UK trials COV001 and COV002, which included a single-blind randomized controlled phase 2/3 trial of AZD1222 (ChAdOx1 nCoV-19) in healthy adults. Trial participant PBMC samples were collected at day 0 and day 28 after the second dose for TCRbeta chain sequencing. The CDR3 regions of human TCRbeta chains were analyzed by immunosequencing. The original pipeline was this. Repertoire TCRs were checked for matches against a reference library of SARS-CoV-2-specific TCRs that had been generated using the MIRA antigen-specificity platform. Breadth was defined as the fraction of unique TCRs that were SARS-CoV-2-associated, and depth was defined as the fraction of total T cells that were SARS-CoV-2-associated. Using the MIRA data, every spike-specific TCR was mapped to the spike region that the TCR reacted to and assigned to either a CD4 or a CD8 class. Log10-transformed breadth and depth values were compared by one-way ANOVA with Sidak's multiple comparisons tests. TCRdb carries this immuneACCESS record with in-frame sequences only. Its versions omit some clonotypes, under half of them owing to an unresolved V gene in the studies checked, with the rest unexplained. The V and J calls and clone size are taken from that table; D and trimming were inferred from the DNA. This sample lists roughly 200,000 clones; about nine tenths were detected once. Of the sample, 3% to 4% is held by the ten largest clones.

The sequence came from an adult who received the AZD1222 COVID-19 vaccine. Source: peripheral blood, taken 28 days after the second AZD1222 dose. The rearrangement joined TRBV19 to TRBJ2-7; 8 junctional bases match TRBD1. In nucleotides, the sequence is TGTGCCACTTCGGACAGGGTACGTGTCGGCGAGCAGTACTTC. Translated, it reads CATSDRVRVGEQYF.